These 30 T cell receptor beta chains were sequenced from one sample in a study of shared clonotypes between healthy human individuals. Clones were sequenced by immunoSEQ multiplex PCR, and TCRdb holds only the in-frame ones, with some missing. The sample lists 2 million to 3 million clones; under 95% were seen once. The sample comprised naive CD4+ T cells from PBMCs. Indicated subset: CD45RA+ positively selected. The receptors here all came from a man younger than 35 in good health. Some clones in this sample may be carry-over from other donors' samples.

This clone occurred once. This chain connects TRBV7-8 to TRBJ1-5; D is perhaps TRBD1 (5 bases). V lost 5 bases and J 0 bases, leaving 14 bases between the germline ends. Germline CDR1 is SGHVS and CDR2 is FQNEAQ. The CDR3 sequence is 16 residues long. The CDR3 bases are TGTGCCAGCAGCCCACTGGGGGGATTTAGCAATCAGCCCCAGCATTTT. Its protein is CASSPLGGFSNQPQHF.

The gene calls are TRBV6-5 and TRBJ1-5, with a possible D match to TRBD1 (6 bases). Germline V gives CDR1 MNHEY, CDR2 SVGAGI. V was pared by 8 bases and J by 0 bases, with 14 bases between. The CDR3 runs to 15 residues. CDR3: CASSDRLNSNQPQHF. The CDR3 DNA follows: TGTGCCAGCTCCGACAGGCTAAATAGCAATCAGCCCCAGCATTTT.

This clone was counted only a few times. The chain recombines TRBV6-1 with TRBJ1-4; the match to TRBD1 covers 7 bases. CDR1 and CDR2 (germline): MNHNS, SASEGT. V gave up 6 bases and J gave up 5 bases; unmatched junction bases: 9. This CDR3 is built from 15 residues. CDR3 loop: CASSGWTGDNEKLFF. CDR3 in DNA: TGTGCCAGCAGCGGGTGGACAGGAGACAATGAAAAACTGTTTTTT.

The chain carries TRBV30 and TRBJ2-7, with 12 bases identical to TRBD2. The CDR3 contains 14 residues. The ends lost 4 bases at V and 6 bases at J; junction bases unmatched: 7. Per the germline V gene, CDR1 is GTSNPN and CDR2 is SVGIG (reference sequence). As DNA, the CDR3 is TGTGCCTGGACCCGACTAGCGGGAGTTGGCGAGCAGTACTTC. This gives the protein CAWTRLAGVGEQYF. Combining the CDR3 with reference TRBV30 and TRBJ2-7 gives the whole variable domain SQTIHQWPATLVQPVGSPLSLECTVEGTSNPNLYWYRQAAGRGLQLLFYSVGIGQISSEVPQNLSASRPQDRQFILSSKKLLLSDSGFYLCAWTRLAGVGEQYFGPGTRLTVT.

This chain uses TRBV18 with TRBJ2-3; perhaps TRBD2 as D (5 bases). V dropped 6 bases and J dropped 1 base, with 17 bases sitting between them. The CDR3 consists of 16 residues. CDR1 and CDR2 (germline): KGHSH, LQKENI. The CDR3 sequence is CASSQSSLAGTDTQYF. Here the CDR3 DNA reads TGTGCCAGCTCTCAGAGTTCGCTAGCCGGCACAGATACGCAGTATTTT.

This sequence joins TRBV28 and TRBJ2-5; D perhaps matches TRBD1 (6 bases). This CDR3 comprises 15 residues. V dropped 5 bases and J dropped 7 bases, with 20 bases sitting between them. Germline V gene sequence: CDR1 MDHEN, CDR2 SYDVKM. CDR3 in amino acids: CASSLTGTRPGTQYF. The CDR3 nucleotides read TGTGCCAGCAGTCTAACCGGGACAAGGCCCGGGACCCAGTACTTC.

CDR3 nucleotides: TGTGCCAGCAGCCCCTCCGGGACGGGGGTATTGGGGAATCAGCCCCAGCATTTT. This sequence encodes CASSPSGTGVLGNQPQHF. This chain connects TRBV28 to TRBJ1-5; perhaps TRBD1 as D (5 bases). The CDR3 consists of 18 residues. Germline-derived CDR1 and CDR2 are MDHEN and SYDVKM. Trimming removed 6 bases from V and 4 bases from J, with 25 bases in between.

The rearrangement joins TRBV28 to TRBJ1-2; TRBD1 matches 8 bases. The germline V gene has CDR1 MDHEN and CDR2 SYDVKM. With V trimmed by 6 bases and J by 6 bases, 12 bases remained unmatched. The length of the CDR3 is 15 residues. This chain's CDR3 is CASSDGTGLRHGYTF. The CDR3 coding sequence is TGTGCCAGCAGCGACGGGACAGGTTTGCGGCATGGCTACACCTTC.

This clone occurred once. The V gene is TRBV7-3, the J gene TRBJ1-5, with 7 bases aligning to TRBD1. V was clipped by 5 bases and J by 4 bases; unmatched bases: 8. This CDR3 spans 15 amino acids. Germline values: CDR1 SGHTA, CDR2 FQGTGA. This CDR3 reads CASSETGQPNQPQHF. Written as DNA, the CDR3 is TGTGCCAGCAGCGAGACGGGACAGCCGAATCAGCCCCAGCATTTT.

The V call is TRBV28, the J call TRBJ2-3, with 13 bases lining up with TRBD2. Germline CDR1 and CDR2: MDHEN and SYDVKM. V lost 5 bases, J lost 8 bases, and 16 bases stayed unmatched. The CDR3 covers 18 residues. The CDR3 DNA reads TGTGCCAGCAGTACCTTTGGGACTAGCGGGAACAGGGGGGGTACGCAGTATTTT. It translates to CASSTFGTSGNRGGTQYF.

This clone was seen once. The V gene is TRBV18, the J gene TRBJ2-3; unclear D gene. Germline loops: CDR1 KGHSH, CDR2 LQKENI. The V and J ends lost 8 bases and 6 bases respectively, with 9 bases between them. The CDR3 length is 11 residues. The CDR3 loop reads CASASLDTQYF. CDR3 nucleotides: TGTGCCAGCGCTTCCCTGGATACGCAGTATTTT.

This sequence joins TRBV28 and TRBJ2-5; D remains ambiguous. V was shortened by 6 bases and J by 7 bases, with 9 bases between the two germline ends. Germline-derived CDR1 and CDR2 are MDHEN and SYDVKM. This CDR3 region has 11 residues. The CDR3 DNA is TGTGCCAGCAGGTTCCGATGGACCCAGTACTTC. This translates into CASRFRWTQYF.

The chain couples TRBV4-1 to TRBJ2-1, with 12 positions matching TRBD2. Germline V gene sequence: CDR1 MGHRA, CDR2 YSYEKL. Trimming cost V 0 bases and J 5 bases; bases outside gene matches: 11. The CDR3 is 19 amino acids. The CDR3 protein is CASSQDPRLAGGPNNEQFF. DNA for the CDR3: TGCGCCAGCAGCCAAGATCCCCGGCTAGCGGGAGGGCCAAACAATGAGCAGTTCTTC.

The chain joins TRBV4-1 to TRBJ2-1; D uncertain. The V end was cut by 7 bases, the J end by 8 bases, with 15 bases between. CDR3 length equals 13 residues. Germline V gives CDR1 MGHRA, CDR2 YSYEKL. The CDR3 nucleotides are TGCGCCAGCACCCCCCAACTGGGATATGAGCAGTTCTTC. Translation gives CASTPQLGYEQFF.

The rearrangement joins TRBV28 to TRBJ1-2; TRBD1 might be the D (6 bases). Looked up from germline, CDR1 is MDHEN and CDR2 is SYDVKM. CDR3 length equals 16 residues. V was trimmed by 4 bases and J by 4 bases, leaving 19 bases between them. CDR3: CASSSLTGKGTYGYTF. The CDR3 bases are TGTGCCAGCAGTTCCCTGACAGGAAAAGGGACCTATGGCTACACCTTC.

The CDR3 is CASSPRGNSPLHF. The CDR3 region has the DNA TGTGCCAGCAGTCCTAGGGGCAATTCACCCCTCCACTTT. V gene TRBV2 combines with J gene TRBJ1-6; maybe TRBD1 (5 bases). CDR1 is SNHLY, CDR2 FYNNEI, per germline. Trimming cost V 5 bases and J 7 bases, with 9 bases left between them. There are 13 residues in the CDR3.

The J gene is TRBJ2-5, the V gene TRBV14; unclear D gene. This CDR3 contains 15 residues. Germline values: CDR1 SGHDN, CDR2 FVKESK. V shed 1 base and J shed 4 bases, with 13 bases lying between them. The CDR3 DNA sequence: TGTGCCAGCAGCCAAGCCCCCAGTTTAGGAGAGACCCAGTACTTC. Its translation is CASSQAPSLGETQYF. Supplemented by reference TRBV14 and TRBJ2-5, the full variable domain reads EAGVTQFPSHSVIEKGQTVTLRCDPISGHDNLYWYRRVMGKEIKFLLHFVKESKQDESGMPNNRFLAERTGGTYSTLKVQPAELEDSGVYFCASSQAPSLGETQYFGPGTRLLVL.

V is TRBV20-1 and J is TRBJ1-2; D uncertain. The CDR3 spans 10 residues. Trimming shortened V by 2 bases and J by 8 bases, and 6 bases separated the two germline ends. The V gene's germline CDR1 is DFQATT and CDR2 SNEGSKA (reference sequence). The CDR3 loop is CSARQRGYTF. Here the CDR3 DNA reads TGCAGTGCTAGACAGAGAGGCTACACCTTC.

As concerns this clone: Other DNA sequences in this sample translate to the same CDR3. The chain is built from TRBV9 and TRBJ2-3; 7 bases are a match to TRBD1. With 3 bases clipped from V and 4 bases from J, the junction kept 2 bases outside the gene matches. The CDR3 totals 13 residues. Germline V gives CDR1 SGDLS, CDR2 YYNGEE. The CDR3 sequence is CASSATGADTQYF. CDR3 bases: TGTGCCAGCAGCGCAACAGGGGCAGATACGCAGTATTTT.

This clone appeared a single time. The rearrangement uses TRBV28 and TRBJ1-5; 7 bases map to TRBD1. J was trimmed by 5 bases and V by 4 bases; bases with no gene match: 5. Germline V gives CDR1 MDHEN, CDR2 SYDVKM. This CDR3 is 14 amino acids long. CDR3 DNA: TGTGCCAGCAGTTCTGGACAGGCTGATCAGCCCCAGCATTTT. It specifies CASSSGQADQPQHF. The full variable domain, in which reference TRBV28 and TRBJ1-5 provide the parts outside the CDR3, is DVKVTQSSRYLVKRTGEKVFLECVQDMDHENMFWYRQDPGLGLRLIYFSYDVKMKEKGDIPEGYSVSREKKERFSLILESASTNQTSMYLCASSSGQADQPQHFGDGTRLSIL.

The chain employs TRBV18 and TRBJ1-2; no clear D. CDR3 length: 15 amino acids. V gave up 0 bases and J gave up 2 bases, with 10 bases separating them. Germline loops: CDR1 KGHSH, CDR2 LQKENI. This CDR3 reads CASSPPGSENYGYTF. DNA of the CDR3: TGTGCCAGCTCACCACCAGGGTCAGAGAACTATGGCTACACCTTC. Together with reference TRBV18 and TRBJ1-2, the CDR3 gives the full variable domain: NAGVMQNPRHLVRRRGQEARLRCSPMKGHSHVYWYRQLPEEGLKFMVYLQKENIIDESGMPKERFSAEFPKEGPSILRIQQVVRGDSAAYFCASSPPGSENYGYTFGSGTRLTVV.

J is TRBJ2-1 and V is TRBV19, with TRBD2 identical over 7 bases. Germline assignment: CDR1 LNHDA and CDR2 SQIVND (reference sequence). The CDR3 length is 17 residues. The trim removed 6 bases at V and 0 bases at J, leaving 11 bases unmatched. The CDR3 nucleotides are TGTGCCAGTAGACCATATCTAGCGGTCTCCTCCTACAATGAGCAGTTCTTC. Protein sequence: CASRPYLAVSSYNEQFF.

The chain is built from TRBV11-2 and TRBJ2-7; 9 bases align to TRBD2. Trimming removed 6 bases from V and 2 bases from J; junction bases left unmatched: 17. Germline CDR1 SGHAT, CDR2 FQNNGV. The CDR3 is 18 residues long. The CDR3 region is CASSGLRGASGTPYEQYF. Here the CDR3 DNA reads TGTGCCAGCAGTGGCCTCCGTGGGGCTAGCGGGACTCCCTACGAGCAGTACTTC.

The CDR3 loop reads CASSESGTLIFVEQYF. The CDR3 region has the DNA TGTGCCAGCAGTGAATCCGGGACACTGATTTTCGTCGAGCAGTACTTC. The chain is built from TRBV25-1 and TRBJ2-7; a possible D gene is TRBD1 (6 bases). This CDR3 region has 16 residues. The germline gives CDR1 MGHDK, CDR2 SYGVNS. Trimming stripped 1 base from V and 6 bases from J, with 19 bases between.

The genes are TRBV7-2 and TRBJ1-2, with D unresolved. V dropped 0 bases and J dropped 4 bases, with 12 bases sitting between them. Germline lookup yields CDR1 SGHTA and CDR2 FQGNSA. The CDR3 consists of 15 residues. CDR3 amino acids: CASSLARELGYGYTF. CDR3 bases: TGTGCCAGCAGCTTAGCGCGAGAGCTGGGCTATGGCTACACCTTC.

V usage is TRBV6-5 and J usage is TRBJ2-7; D ambiguous. Trimming left V 0 bases short and J 4 bases short, with 10 bases between. In germline, CDR1 is MNHEY, CDR2 SVGAGI. The CDR3 spans 14 residues. CDR3 sequence: CASSYSAEVYEQYF. The CDR3 DNA reads TGTGCCAGCAGTTACTCCGCAGAAGTATACGAGCAGTACTTC.

This rearrangement joins TRBV30 to TRBJ2-2, with a tentative D call TRBD2 (5 bases). This CDR3 comprises 15 residues. Trimming left V 7 bases short and J 4 bases short, with 19 bases between. Germline V gives CDR1 GTSNPN, CDR2 SVGIG (reference sequence). The CDR3 region is CAYFLRTRVTGELFF. The DNA for the CDR3 is TGTGCCTACTTCCTGAGAACTAGGGTCACCGGGGAGCTGTTTTTT.

The chain combines TRBV28 with TRBJ1-2; 7 bases agree with TRBD1. Looked up from germline, CDR1 is MDHEN and CDR2 is SYDVKM. With 3 bases clipped from V and 8 bases from J, the junction kept 9 bases outside the gene matches. The CDR3 sequence is 14 residues long. DNA of the CDR3: TGTGCCAGCAGTTTCCCCGGACAGGCGGGGGGCTACACCTTC. Residues: CASSFPGQAGGYTF.

This clone was seen more than once but under ten times. Other DNA sequences in this sample translate to the same CDR3. V gene TRBV5-1 combines with J gene TRBJ2-7; no definite D call. Trimming stripped 4 bases from V and 0 bases from J, with 8 bases between. Germline lookup yields CDR1 SGHRS and CDR2 YFSETQ. The CDR3 runs to 13 residues. The CDR3 sequence is CASSPGPSYEQYF. The CDR3 nucleotides are TGCGCCAGCAGCCCGGGCCCCTCCTACGAGCAGTACTTC. Full variable domain (missing parts from reference TRBV5-1 and TRBJ2-7): KAGVTQTPRYLIKTRGQQVTLSCSPISGHRSVSWYQQTPGQGLQFLFEYFSETQRNKGNFPGRFSGRQFSNSRSEMNVSTLELGDSALYLCASSPGPSYEQYFGPGTRLTVT.

V is TRBV28 and J is TRBJ1-2; D unclear. CDR1 is MDHEN, CDR2 SYDVKM, per germline. The germline V and J ends were trimmed by 6 bases and 3 bases, with 11 bases remaining between them. The CDR3 spans 13 residues. CDR3 residues: CASSLDGDYGYTF. DNA of the CDR3: TGTGCCAGCAGCCTGGACGGGGACTATGGCTACACCTTC.